What follows is one T cell receptor beta chain and its context. Every donor, a Caucasian adult, lived in Nashville, Tennessee. This record comes from a study of shared clonotypes between healthy human individuals. Study context: Every donor yielded three CD4 naive, three CD4 memory, two CD8 naive and one CD8 memory plate.

The CDR3 consists of 14 residues. CDR1 is SGHTA, CDR2 FQGNSA, per germline. After removal of 3 bases from V and 10 bases from J, the junction contained 5 bases not matched to a gene. The table came from immunoSEQ multiplex PCR; TCRdb's copy has only in-frame clones and leaves some out. The data hold some 2.1 million clones, with roughly 94% observed a single time. Sequences were obtained from naive CD4+ T cells sorted from blood. Subset denoted: CD45RA+ positively selected. This sequence was found in a man aged 18 to 30 in good health. The chain carries TRBV7-2 and TRBJ1-6; 8 bases align to TRBD1. This chain's CDR3 is CASSFQGAGSPLHF. The CDR3 coding sequence is TGTGCCAGCAGCTTCCAGGGGGCCGGGTCACCCCTCCACTTT.